This T cell receptor (beta chain) was sequenced in a study of cytomegalovirus exposure and HLA in healthy donors listed by TCRdb under 2017. The study in broad terms: The 500 to 800 repertoires of the first cohort and the 120 validation repertoires were produced on the same platform, according to a later analysis. To predict cytomegalovirus infection status, the study brought together high-throughput TCR immunosequencing, statistical association of individual TCRs with disease status, and machine learning. The study aimed to test whether cataloging public T cell receptors could reveal signatures of past pathogen exposure. A separate validation cohort of 100 to 150 different subjects was used in addition to the roughly 670-subject first cohort. The research as a whole found: Subsequent analysis determined that TCRs grouped into clusters in the first cohort also showed a tendency toward co-occurrence across the 130 or so validation repertoires, and about 93% of cluster scores exceeded 0. Three of the identified cytomegalovirus-associated TCR beta chains were confirmed in vitro to be specific for cytomegalovirus antigens. The study gave a list of about 150 TCR beta chains associated with cytomegalovirus. The authors suggested that the approach could potentially be generalized to other disease states and immunological phenotypes. Cytomegalovirus status was reported to be diagnosed by the classifier with high specificity and sensitivity in both the original and validation cohorts. A later analysis had no HLA typing for the validation cohort, so co-occurrence there was scored across all 130 or so repertoires. Across donors, most TCR sequences were observed very rarely, whereas some public TCRs were present in many individuals.

The donors were included in the validation cohort of over a hundred subjects, a group kept apart from the roughly 670-subject first cohort. Concerning this clone itself: Its antigen remains undetermined. Base qualities are missing; no much larger clone stands one base away.

Including cysteine and phenylalanine, the CDR3 has 13 amino acids. The DNA shown is the 39-base CDR3, in frame from base 1. The germline V gene encodes CDR1 SNHLY and CDR2 FYNNEI. V drops 9 bases and J drops 5 bases, leaving 13 bases in between. The method was the immunoSEQ multiplex PCR assay. The study's processing was this. A statistical classification framework was built for diagnosing cytomegalovirus status from the catalog of TCR beta chain sequences. TCRdb provides this immuneACCESS table in a form limited to in-frame rearrangements. Some clones are lacking; in checked studies, under half of them reflect an unresolved V gene, and why the rest are absent is not known. The V and J calls and clone size were taken over from that table, and D and trimming were inferred from the DNA. Within this sample are about 330,000 clones, with 87% of them counted one time only. The ten largest clones take up over 1% of the sample.

The rearrangement combines TRBV2 with TRBJ2-2; perhaps TRBD1 is the D gene, with 6 bases matching. This TCR was recovered from a woman between 25 and 40 years old in good health and CMV-seropositive. Sequenced material: PBMCs. The bases read TGTGCCAGGGGGGCAGTAGGTACCGGGGAGCTGTTTTTT. This gives the protein CARGAVGTGELFF.